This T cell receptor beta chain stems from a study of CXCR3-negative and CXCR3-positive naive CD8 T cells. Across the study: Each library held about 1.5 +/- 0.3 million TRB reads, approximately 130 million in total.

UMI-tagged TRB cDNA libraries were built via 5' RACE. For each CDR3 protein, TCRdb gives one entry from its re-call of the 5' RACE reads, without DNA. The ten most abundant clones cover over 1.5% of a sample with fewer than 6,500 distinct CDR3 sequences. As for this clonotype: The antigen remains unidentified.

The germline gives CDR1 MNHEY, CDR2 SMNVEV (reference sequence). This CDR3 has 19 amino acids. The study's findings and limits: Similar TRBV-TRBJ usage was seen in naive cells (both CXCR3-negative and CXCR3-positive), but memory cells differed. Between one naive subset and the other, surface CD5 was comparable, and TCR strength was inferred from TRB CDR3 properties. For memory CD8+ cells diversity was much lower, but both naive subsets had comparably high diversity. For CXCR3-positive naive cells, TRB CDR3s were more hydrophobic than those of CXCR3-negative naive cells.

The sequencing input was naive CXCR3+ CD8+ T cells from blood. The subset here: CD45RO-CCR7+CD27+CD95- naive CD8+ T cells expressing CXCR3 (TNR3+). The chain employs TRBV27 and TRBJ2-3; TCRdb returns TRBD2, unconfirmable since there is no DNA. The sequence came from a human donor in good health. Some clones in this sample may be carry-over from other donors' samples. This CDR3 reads CASSLQIRMDGLSTDTQYF.